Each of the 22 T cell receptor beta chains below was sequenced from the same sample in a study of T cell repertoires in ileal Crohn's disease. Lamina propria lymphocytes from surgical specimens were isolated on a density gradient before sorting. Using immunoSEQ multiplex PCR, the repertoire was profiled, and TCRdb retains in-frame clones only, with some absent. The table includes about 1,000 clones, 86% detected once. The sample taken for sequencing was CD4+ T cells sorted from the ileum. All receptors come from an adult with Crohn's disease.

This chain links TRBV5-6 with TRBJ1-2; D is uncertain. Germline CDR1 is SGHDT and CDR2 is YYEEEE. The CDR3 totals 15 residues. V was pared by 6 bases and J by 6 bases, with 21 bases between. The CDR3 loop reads CASMSRSSTVNGYTF. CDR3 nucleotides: TGTGCCAGCATGTCTCGGTCCTCTACTGTCAATGGCTACACCTTC. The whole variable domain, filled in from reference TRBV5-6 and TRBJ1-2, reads DAGVTQSPTHLIKTRGQQVTLRCSPKSGHDTVSWYQQALGQGPQFIFQYYEEEERQRGNFPDRFSGHQFPNYSSELNVNALLLGDSALYLCASMSRSSTVNGYTFGSGTRLTVV.

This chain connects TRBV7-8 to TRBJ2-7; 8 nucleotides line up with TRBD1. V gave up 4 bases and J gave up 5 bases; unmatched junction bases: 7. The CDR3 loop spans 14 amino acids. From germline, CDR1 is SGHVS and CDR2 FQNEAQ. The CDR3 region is CASSWRTGLDEQYF. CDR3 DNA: TGTGCCAGCAGCTGGAGGACAGGGCTTGACGAGCAGTACTTC. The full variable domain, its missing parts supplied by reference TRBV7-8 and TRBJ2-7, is GAGVSQSPRYKVAKRGQDVALRCDPISGHVSLFWYQQALGQGPEFLTYFQNEAQLDKSGLPSDRFFAERPEGSVSTLKIQRTQQEDSAVYLCASSWRTGLDEQYFGPGTRLTVT.

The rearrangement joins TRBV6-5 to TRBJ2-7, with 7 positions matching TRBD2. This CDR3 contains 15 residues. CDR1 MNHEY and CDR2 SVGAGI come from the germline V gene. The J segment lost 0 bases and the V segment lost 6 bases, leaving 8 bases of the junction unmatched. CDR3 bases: TGTGCCAGCAGCGACGGGGGACTATTCTCCTACGAGCAGTACTTC. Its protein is CASSDGGLFSYEQYF.

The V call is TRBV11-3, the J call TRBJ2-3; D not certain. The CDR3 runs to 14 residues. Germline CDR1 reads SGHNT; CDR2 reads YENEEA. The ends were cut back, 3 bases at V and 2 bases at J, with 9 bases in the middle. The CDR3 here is CASSLTRATDTQYF. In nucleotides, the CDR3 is TGTGCCAGCAGCTTGACAAGAGCCACAGATACGCAGTATTTT.

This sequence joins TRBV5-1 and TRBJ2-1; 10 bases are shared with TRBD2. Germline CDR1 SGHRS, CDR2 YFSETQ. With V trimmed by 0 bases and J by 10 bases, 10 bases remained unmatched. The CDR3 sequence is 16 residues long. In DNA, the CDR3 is TGCGCCAGCAGCTTGGCCCCAGCGGGAGGGCCCCGGGAGCAGTTCTTC. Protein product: CASSLAPAGGPREQFF.

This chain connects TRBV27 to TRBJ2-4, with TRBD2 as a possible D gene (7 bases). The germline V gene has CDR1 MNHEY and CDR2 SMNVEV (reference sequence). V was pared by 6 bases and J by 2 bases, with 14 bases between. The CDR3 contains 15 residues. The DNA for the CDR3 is TGTGCCAGCAGGCCCGGGGGGCGCACCAAAAACATTCAGTACTTC. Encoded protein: CASRPGGRTKNIQYF.

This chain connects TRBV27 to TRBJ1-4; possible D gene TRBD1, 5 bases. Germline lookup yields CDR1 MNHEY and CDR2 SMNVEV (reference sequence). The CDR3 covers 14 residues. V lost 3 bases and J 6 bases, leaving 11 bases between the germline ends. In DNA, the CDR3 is TGTGCCAGCAGTTTTCAGGGAAAAGATGAAAAACTGTTTTTT. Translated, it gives CASSFQGKDEKLFF.

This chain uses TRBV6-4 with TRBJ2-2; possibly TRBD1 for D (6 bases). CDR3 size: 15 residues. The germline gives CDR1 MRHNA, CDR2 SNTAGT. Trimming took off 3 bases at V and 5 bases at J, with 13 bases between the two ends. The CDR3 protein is CASSDGSQGTGELFF. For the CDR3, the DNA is TGTGCCAGCAGTGATGGGTCGCAGGGGACCGGGGAGCTGTTTTTT.

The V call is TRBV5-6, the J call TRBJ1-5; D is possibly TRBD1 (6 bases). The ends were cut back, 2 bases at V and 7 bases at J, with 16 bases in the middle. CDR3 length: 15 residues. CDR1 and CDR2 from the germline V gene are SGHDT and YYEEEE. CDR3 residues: CASSFWGGALQPQHF. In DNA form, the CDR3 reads TGTGCCAGCAGCTTTTGGGGGGGGGCATTGCAGCCCCAGCATTTT.

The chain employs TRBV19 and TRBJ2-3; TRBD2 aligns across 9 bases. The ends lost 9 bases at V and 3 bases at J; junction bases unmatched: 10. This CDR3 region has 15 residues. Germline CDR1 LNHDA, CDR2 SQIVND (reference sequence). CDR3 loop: CASRLAVPRTDTQYF. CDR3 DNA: TGTGCCAGCCGACTAGCGGTCCCCAGAACAGATACGCAGTATTTT.

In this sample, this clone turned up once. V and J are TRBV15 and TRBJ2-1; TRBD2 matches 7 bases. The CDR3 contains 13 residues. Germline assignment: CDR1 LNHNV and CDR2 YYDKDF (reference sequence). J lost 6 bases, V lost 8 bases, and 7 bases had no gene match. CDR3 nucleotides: TGTGCCACCGGGCGGGAGAAAGTCAATGAGCAGTTCTTC. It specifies CATGREKVNEQFF.

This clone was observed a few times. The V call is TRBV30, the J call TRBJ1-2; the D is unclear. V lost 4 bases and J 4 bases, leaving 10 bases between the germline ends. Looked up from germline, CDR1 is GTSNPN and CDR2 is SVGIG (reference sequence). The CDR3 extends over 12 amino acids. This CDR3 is CAWKQFPYGYTF. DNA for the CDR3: TGTGCCTGGAAACAGTTTCCCTATGGCTACACCTTC.

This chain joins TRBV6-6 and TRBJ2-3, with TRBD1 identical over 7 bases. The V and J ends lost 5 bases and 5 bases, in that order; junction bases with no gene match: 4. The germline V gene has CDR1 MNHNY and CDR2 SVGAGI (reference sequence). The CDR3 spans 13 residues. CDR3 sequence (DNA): TGTGCCAGCAGTCCAAGACAGGGAGATACGCAGTATTTT. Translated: CASSPRQGDTQYF.

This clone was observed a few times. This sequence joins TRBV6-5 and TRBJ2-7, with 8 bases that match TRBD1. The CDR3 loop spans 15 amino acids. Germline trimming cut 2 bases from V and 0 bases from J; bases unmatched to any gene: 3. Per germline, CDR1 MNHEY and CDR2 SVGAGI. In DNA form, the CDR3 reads TGTGCCAGCAGTTACGTACAGGGGGTCTCCTACGAGCAGTACTTC. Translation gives CASSYVQGVSYEQYF.

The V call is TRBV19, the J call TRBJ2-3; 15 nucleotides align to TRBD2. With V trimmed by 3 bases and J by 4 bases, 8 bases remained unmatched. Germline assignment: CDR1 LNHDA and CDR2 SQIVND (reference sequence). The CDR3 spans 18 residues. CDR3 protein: CASSIRGLAGGRSDTQYF. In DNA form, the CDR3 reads TGTGCCAGTAGTATCCGGGGACTAGCGGGAGGTCGCTCAGATACGCAGTATTTT.

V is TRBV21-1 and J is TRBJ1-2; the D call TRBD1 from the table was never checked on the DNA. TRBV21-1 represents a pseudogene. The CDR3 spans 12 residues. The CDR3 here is CASRGQGYGYTF. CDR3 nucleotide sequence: TGTGCCAGCAGGGGACAGGGTTATGGCTACACCTTC.

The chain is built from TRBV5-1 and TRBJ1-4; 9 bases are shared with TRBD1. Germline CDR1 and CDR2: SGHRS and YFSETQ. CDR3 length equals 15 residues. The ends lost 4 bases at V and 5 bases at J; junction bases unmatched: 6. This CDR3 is CASSPDGQGNEKLFF. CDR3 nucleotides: TGCGCCAGCAGCCCGGATGGACAGGGGAATGAAAAACTGTTTTTT.

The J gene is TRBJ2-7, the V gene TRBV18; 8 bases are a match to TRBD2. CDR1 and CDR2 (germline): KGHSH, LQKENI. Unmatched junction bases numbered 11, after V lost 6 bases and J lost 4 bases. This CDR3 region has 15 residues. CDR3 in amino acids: CASSTAGVGEYEQYF. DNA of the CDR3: TGTGCCAGCTCGACAGCGGGGGTAGGAGAGTACGAGCAGTACTTC.

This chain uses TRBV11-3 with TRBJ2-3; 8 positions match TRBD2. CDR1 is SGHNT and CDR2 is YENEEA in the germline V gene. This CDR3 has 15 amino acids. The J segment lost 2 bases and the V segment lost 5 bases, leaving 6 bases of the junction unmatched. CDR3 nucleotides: TGTGCCAGCAGCACTAGCGGTTATCTCACAGATACGCAGTATTTT. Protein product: CASSTSGYLTDTQYF.

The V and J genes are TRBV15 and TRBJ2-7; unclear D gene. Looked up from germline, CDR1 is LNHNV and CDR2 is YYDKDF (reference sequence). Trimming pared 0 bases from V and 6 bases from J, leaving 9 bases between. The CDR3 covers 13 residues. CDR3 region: CATSRDLAREQYF. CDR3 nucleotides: TGTGCCACCAGCAGAGATCTGGCACGCGAGCAGTACTTC.

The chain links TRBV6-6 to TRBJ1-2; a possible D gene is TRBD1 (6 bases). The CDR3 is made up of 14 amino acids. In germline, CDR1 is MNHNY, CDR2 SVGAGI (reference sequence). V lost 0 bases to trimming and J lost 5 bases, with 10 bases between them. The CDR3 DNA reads TGTGCCAGCAGTTACTCGACCCAGGGGTATGGCTACACCTTC. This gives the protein CASSYSTQGYGYTF.

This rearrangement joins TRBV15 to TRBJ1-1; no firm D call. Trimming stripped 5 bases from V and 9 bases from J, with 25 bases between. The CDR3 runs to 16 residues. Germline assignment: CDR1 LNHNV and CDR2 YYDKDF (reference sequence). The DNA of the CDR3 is TGTGCCACCAGCCTCGCCCCCACGGCCGAGGATATGAAAGCTTTCTTT. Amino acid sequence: CATSLAPTAEDMKAFF.